The T cell receptor (beta chain) under discussion was sequenced for a study of cytomegalovirus exposure and HLA in healthy donors. To note about this clone: Its antigen remains unknown.

Regarding donors, all were healthy bone marrow donors. The PCR ran on 60 Vbeta and 13 Jbeta primers. The table came from immunoSEQ multiplex PCR; TCRdb's copy has only in-frame clones and leaves some out. Its clone listing holds 20,000 to 25,000 clones. Study-wide findings and caveats: A prior analysis recorded that most TCR beta V segments were productive about 87% or about 30% of the time. By a later analysis, the bulk of CMV-associated TCR beta chains appeared HLA-restricted.

Germline V gene data show CDR1 as SGHNT and CDR2 as YENEEA. The CDR3 has 16 residues. V gave up 5 bases and J gave up 9 bases; unmatched junction bases: 11. Specimen: PBMCs. The source is a man aged 55 to 70 in good health and CMV-seropositive. The chain joins TRBV11-3 to TRBJ2-1; TRBD2 agrees at 12 bases. CDR3 in amino acids: CASSHPTSGRRGEQFF. The CDR3 DNA reads as TGTGCCAGCAGCCACCCCACTAGCGGGAGGAGAGGTGAGCAGTTCTTC.